Each of the 29 T cell receptor beta chains below was sequenced from the same sample in a study of blood T cell repertoires in COVID-19. Only in-frame clones appear in the TCRdb table, and some are missing; sequencing was by immunoSEQ multiplex PCR. The sample has about 240,000 clones, around four fifths seen once. The sequencing sample was made of peripheral blood. All receptors come from a woman in her sixties or seventies with active or convalescent COVID-19.

The J gene is TRBJ2-5, the V gene TRBV30; weak D call: TRBD1 (6 bases). V lost 5 bases, J lost 5 bases, and 15 bases lay in between. The germline gives CDR1 GTSNPN, CDR2 SVGIG (reference sequence). This CDR3 is 13 amino acids long. CDR3 coding DNA: TGTGCCTGGGACAGGCTGAATTCGGAGACCCAGTACTTC. Its protein product is CAWDRLNSETQYF. Together with reference TRBV30 and TRBJ2-5, the CDR3 gives the full variable domain: SQTIHQWPATLVQPVGSPLSLECTVEGTSNPNLYWYRQAAGRGLQLLFYSVGIGQISSEVPQNLSASRPQDRQFILSSKKLLLSDSGFYLCAWDRLNSETQYFGPGTRLLVL.

This sequence joins TRBV4-1 and TRBJ2-3, with D possibly being TRBD1 (5 bases). The CDR3 loop spans 16 amino acids. Trimming removed 3 bases at V and 3 bases at J, with 16 bases between. Germline CDR1 MGHRA, CDR2 YSYEKL. This CDR3 reads CASSHPQGIPTDTQYF. DNA of the CDR3: TGCGCCAGCAGCCATCCGCAGGGAATCCCTACAGATACGCAGTATTTT.

This clone has only one observation. The rearrangement uses TRBV6-2 or TRBV6-3 and TRBJ2-3; possibly TRBD2 for D (7 bases). The CDR3 runs 15 residues. Germline lookup yields CDR1 MNHEY and CDR2 SVGEGT. Trimming removed 6 bases at V and 3 bases at J, with 16 bases between. CDR3 sequence reads: CASSERGGGTDTQYF. In DNA, the CDR3 is TGTGCCAGCAGCGAGAGGGGGGGCGGGACAGATACGCAGTATTTT.

Notes on this clone: Different DNA sequences within this sample yield the same CDR3. DNA of the CDR3: TGTGCCAGTTGGGCCAGGGGGCGATATGGCTACACCTTC. Translation: CASWARGRYGYTF. This chain uses TRBV19 with TRBJ1-2; TRBD1 agrees at 8 bases. V gave up 8 bases and J gave up 5 bases; unmatched junction bases: 7. Germline loops: CDR1 LNHDA, CDR2 SQIVND (reference sequence). The CDR3 length is 13 residues.

This chain uses TRBV4-3 with TRBJ1-3; 7 nucleotides line up with TRBD1. V lost 4 bases to trimming and J lost 1 base; unmatched junction nucleotides: 7. This CDR3 contains 16 residues. Germline V CDR1 and CDR2: LGHNA, YSLEER. The CDR3: CASSPDRLQSGNTIYF. DNA for the CDR3: TGCGCCAGCAGCCCGGACAGGTTGCAATCTGGAAACACCATATATTTT.

The chain links TRBV6-5 to TRBJ1-6, with D tentatively TRBD1 (6 bases). The CDR3 totals 14 residues. V was pared by 7 bases and J by 8 bases, with 15 bases between. The germline gives CDR1 MNHEY, CDR2 SVGAGI. Written as DNA, the CDR3 is TGTGCCAGCACCCCGGGGGAGGGGGATTCACCCCTCCACTTT. As protein: CASTPGEGDSPLHF.

The chain employs TRBV5-1 and TRBJ1-4, with TRBD1 identical over 11 bases. Per germline, CDR1 SGHRS and CDR2 YFSETQ. The CDR3 spans 16 residues. J gave up 3 bases and V 4 bases, and 5 bases lay outside the gene matches. The CDR3 protein is CASSTGQGASNEKLFF. As DNA, the CDR3 is TGCGCCAGCAGCACCGGACAGGGGGCGTCTAATGAAAAACTGTTTTTT. Full variable domain (rest looked up from reference TRBV5-1 and TRBJ1-4): KAGVTQTPRYLIKTRGQQVTLSCSPISGHRSVSWYQQTPGQGLQFLFEYFSETQRNKGNFPGRFSGRQFSNSRSEMNVSTLELGDSALYLCASSTGQGASNEKLFFGSGTQLSVL.

This clone was seen only a few times. V usage is TRBV6-4 and J usage is TRBJ1-6; D remains unclear. The CDR3 runs to 16 residues. V dropped 4 bases and J dropped 5 bases, with 15 bases sitting between them. CDR1 and CDR2 (germline): MRHNA, SNTAGT. This CDR3 is CASSGGQFGDNSPLHF. The CDR3 DNA follows: TGTGCCAGCAGTGGAGGGCAATTTGGGGATAATTCACCCCTCCACTTT.

The J gene is TRBJ2-3, the V gene TRBV11-2; TRBD2 aligns across 12 bases. The CDR3 runs 16 residues. The V gene's germline CDR1 is SGHAT and CDR2 FQNNGV. V was pared by 5 bases and J by 5 bases, with 8 bases of the junction left unmatched. This chain's CDR3 is CASSPLAGGPEDTQYF. The DNA of the CDR3 is TGTGCCAGCAGCCCGCTAGCGGGGGGGCCCGAAGATACGCAGTATTTT.

V gene TRBV9 combines with J gene TRBJ2-3; D is possibly TRBD2 (6 bases). The CDR3 is 16 amino acids. Between the trimmed V and J ends, which lost 0 bases and 1 base, there was a span of 12 bases. Germline CDR1 is SGDLS and CDR2 is YYNGEE. CDR3 sequence (DNA): TGTGCCAGCAGCGTAGTTTCGGGGGTAGGCACAGATACGCAGTATTTT. This gives the protein CASSVVSGVGTDTQYF.

The rearrangement uses TRBV28 and TRBJ1-1, with D possibly matching TRBD1 (5 bases). V was pared by 4 bases and J by 4 bases, with 19 bases between. Germline V gene sequence: CDR1 MDHEN, CDR2 SYDVKM. The CDR3 is made up of 16 amino acids. The CDR3 reads CASSYLRGGAPTEAFF. The CDR3 DNA follows: TGTGCCAGCAGTTACCTGCGGGGGGGAGCGCCCACTGAAGCTTTCTTT.

This chain links TRBV12-5 with TRBJ2-7; possibly TRBD2 for D (6 bases). V lost 9 bases to trimming and J lost 0 bases, with 18 bases between them. Germline V gene sequence: CDR1 LGHNT, CDR2 FRNRAP. The CDR3 loop spans 15 amino acids. This CDR3 reads CARRTTQGSSYEQYF. The CDR3 DNA follows: TGTGCTAGGAGGACTACTCAAGGGAGCTCCTACGAGCAGTACTTC.

This rearrangement joins TRBV5-6 to TRBJ1-6; 11 bases match TRBD1. The CDR3 is 14 residues long. From germline, CDR1 is SGHDT and CDR2 YYEEEE. The junction had 2 bases not matched to a gene; V was cut back by 3 bases and J by 9 bases. The CDR3 sequence is CASSYGTGGSPLHF. CDR3 DNA sequence: TGTGCCAGCAGCTACGGGACAGGGGGTTCACCCCTCCACTTT.

This chain links TRBV19 with TRBJ2-2; D call uncertain. The length of the CDR3 is 13 residues. V was shortened by 3 bases and J by 6 bases, with 8 bases between the two germline ends. Looked up from germline, CDR1 is LNHDA and CDR2 is SQIVND (reference sequence). CDR3 amino acids: CASSILVSGELFF. The CDR3 DNA reads as TGTGCCAGTAGTATCCTAGTTTCCGGGGAGCTGTTTTTT.

The J gene is TRBJ1-3, the V gene TRBV6-5; 8 nucleotides match TRBD1. Looked up from germline, CDR1 is MNHEY and CDR2 is SVGAGI. CDR3 length: 15 residues. The J segment lost 2 bases and the V segment lost 6 bases, leaving 6 bases of the junction unmatched. The CDR3 region is CASRDRVSAGNTIYF. Here the CDR3 DNA reads TGTGCCAGCAGGGACAGGGTCTCAGCTGGAAACACCATATATTTT.

This sequence joins TRBV5-1 and TRBJ2-5; D tentatively fits TRBD1 or TRBD2 (7 bases each). This CDR3 is built from 13 residues. V dropped 9 bases and J dropped 5 bases, with 17 bases sitting between them. Germline values: CDR1 SGHRS, CDR2 YFSETQ. The chain's CDR3 is CATRGGVVETQYF. In DNA form, the CDR3 reads TGCGCCACCAGGGGGGGGGTCGTGGAGACCCAGTACTTC.

This chain uses TRBV15 with TRBJ1-5; 10 bases line up with TRBD1. The V segment lost 3 bases and the J segment 4 bases; nucleotides outside the gene matches: 6. The CDR3 spans 16 residues. The germline CDR1 and CDR2 sequences are LNHNV and YYDKDF (reference sequence). The CDR3 nucleotides read TGTGCCACCAGCAGGAGGGGGACAGGGGAGAATCAGCCCCAGCATTTT. It is translated as CATSRRGTGENQPQHF.

This clone was counted a single time. The chain has TRBV30 and TRBJ1-1; D is ambiguous. The CDR3 loop spans 13 amino acids. Looked up from germline, CDR1 is GTSNPN and CDR2 is SVGIG (reference sequence). Trimming stripped 7 bases from V and 4 bases from J, with 16 bases between. The CDR3 spells CAYTPGAGTEAFF. CDR3 bases: TGTGCCTATACGCCCGGCGCGGGCACTGAAGCTTTCTTT.

This chain connects TRBV15 to TRBJ2-2; TRBD1 aligns across 12 bases. The trim removed 0 bases at V and 4 bases at J, leaving 3 bases unmatched. CDR3 length: 17 residues. Germline values: CDR1 LNHNV, CDR2 YYDKDF (reference sequence). DNA for the CDR3: TGTGCCACCAGCAGAGATGGGGACAGGGGGCGCACCGGGGAGCTGTTTTTT. Translation: CATSRDGDRGRTGELFF.

This chain connects TRBV19 to TRBJ2-2; D unresolved. From germline, CDR1 is LNHDA and CDR2 SQIVND (reference sequence). The CDR3 extends over 15 amino acids. V dropped 6 bases and J dropped 4 bases, with 15 bases sitting between them. Here the CDR3 DNA reads TGTGCCAGTAGAGAACACACAGCAGGCACCGGGGAGCTGTTTTTT. Amino acids: CASREHTAGTGELFF.

This clone has just a few counts. The V gene is TRBV19, the J gene TRBJ1-1, with 10 bases fitting TRBD1. The CDR3 consists of 13 residues. Unmatched junction bases numbered 3, after V lost 6 bases and J lost 5 bases. Germline lookup yields CDR1 LNHDA and CDR2 SQIVND (reference sequence). CDR3: CASSRTGGTEAFF. DNA for the CDR3: TGTGCCAGTAGCCGGACAGGGGGGACTGAAGCTTTCTTT.

The chain combines TRBV24-1 with TRBJ2-3, with 9 bases lining up with TRBD1. There are 15 residues in the CDR3. The ends lost 6 bases at V and 2 bases at J; junction bases unmatched: 5. The germline V gene encodes CDR1 KGHDR and CDR2 SFDVKD. CDR3: CATSSRDRATDTQYF. As DNA, the CDR3 is TGTGCCACCAGTTCCCGGGACAGGGCCACAGATACGCAGTATTTT.

This chain uses TRBV7-3 with TRBJ2-3; no reliable D call. The CDR3 has 14 residues. Germline V lookup: CDR1 SGHTA, CDR2 FQGTGA. V lost 3 bases and J 0 bases, leaving 7 bases between the germline ends. Written as DNA, the CDR3 is TGTGCCAGCAGCTTCCTCCCGAGCACAGATACGCAGTATTTT. This translates into CASSFLPSTDTQYF.

The V call is TRBV18, the J call TRBJ2-5; D may be TRBD1 (6 bases). Germline values: CDR1 KGHSH, CDR2 LQKENI. Trimming took off 4 bases at V and 2 bases at J, with 11 bases between the two ends. The CDR3 totals 14 residues. The CDR3 reads CASSRTASQETQYF. Written as DNA, the CDR3 is TGTGCCAGCTCACGGACAGCCTCACAAGAGACCCAGTACTTC.

This chain links TRBV5-1 with TRBJ2-2; D is possibly TRBD2 (5 bases). In germline, CDR1 is SGHRS, CDR2 YFSETQ. The ends were cut back, 4 bases at V and 2 bases at J, with 9 bases in the middle. The CDR3 length is 14 residues. DNA for the CDR3: TGCGCCAGCAGCCCGGGGAGAAACACCGGGGAGCTGTTTTTT. Translated, it gives CASSPGRNTGELFF.

This clone was detected a few times. This chain joins TRBV19 and TRBJ2-1; 7 positions match TRBD2. This CDR3 is 22 amino acids long. With V trimmed by 3 bases and J by 0 bases, 23 bases remained unmatched. CDR1 is LNHDA, CDR2 SQIVND, per germline (reference sequence). For the CDR3, the DNA is TGTGCCAGTAGTATCCGGGGTAGTAATACCCCCAACAAGCGGGGCTCCTACAATGAGCAGTTCTTC. Its protein product is CASSIRGSNTPNKRGSYNEQFF.

The CDR3, as DNA: TGTGCCAGCTCACCGGGTCACGGGACTAGCGGGGGGGCTAACAATGAGCAGTTCTTC. The encoded protein is CASSPGHGTSGGANNEQFF. This chain connects TRBV18 to TRBJ2-1, with 16 bases fitting TRBD2. The CDR3 covers 19 residues. Germline trimming cut 3 bases from V and 5 bases from J; bases unmatched to any gene: 10. Germline-derived CDR1 and CDR2 are KGHSH and LQKENI.

On this clone itself: The sample holds other DNA sequences that translate to the same CDR3. The rearrangement uses TRBV7-3 and TRBJ2-1; 7 positions agree with TRBD1. With 4 bases clipped from V and 6 bases from J, the junction kept 12 bases outside the gene matches. The germline CDR1 and CDR2 sequences are SGHTA and FQGTGA. CDR3 length equals 16 residues. Here the CDR3 DNA reads TGTGCCAGCAGCTCGGACCGGGACAGAGGAGGCAATGAGCAGTTCTTC. This encodes CASSSDRDRGGNEQFF.

The chain recombines TRBV19 with TRBJ1-5; 7 bases match TRBD1. This CDR3 is built from 14 residues. Germline CDR1 and CDR2: LNHDA and SQIVND (reference sequence). V gave up 7 bases and J gave up 5 bases; unmatched junction bases: 8. DNA for the CDR3: TGTGCCAGTACGACTGGACAGGACCATCAGCCCCAGCATTTT. It translates to CASTTGQDHQPQHF.